These 22 T cell receptor beta chains share one sample of origin, sequenced in a study of radiotherapy plus CTLA-4 blockade in lung cancer listed by TCRdb under 2018. The library was generated by the immunoSEQ multiplex PCR assay. TCRdb's version of the immuneACCESS table is confined to in-frame rearrangements and falls short of the full clone set. An unresolved V gene accounts for under half of the shortfall where checked; the remainder is of unknown origin. Across this sample there are some 80,000 clones, with more than 80% seen only once. Around 0.72% of the sample rests with the top ten. This material consisted of peripheral blood, taken from a patient treated with radiotherapy plus ipilimumab. The receptors derive from a human donor with non-small cell lung cancer who had stable disease on radiotherapy plus ipilimumab.

The V gene is TRBV11-2, the J gene TRBJ2-4; 8 bases fit TRBD1. Germline CDR1 is SGHAT and CDR2 is FQNNGV. The trim removed 5 bases at V and 8 bases at J, leaving 2 bases unmatched. There are 12 residues in the CDR3. Here the CDR3 reads CASSPQGDIQYF. The CDR3 nucleotides are TGTGCCAGCAGCCCACAGGGGGACATTCAGTACTTC.

The chain recombines TRBV19 with TRBJ2-2; the D gene is possibly TRBD2 (6 bases). Trimming left V 5 bases short and J 4 bases short, with 14 bases between. CDR1 LNHDA and CDR2 SQIVND come from the germline V gene (reference sequence). This CDR3 region has 15 residues. The CDR3 bases are TGTGCCAGTAGTTCGCGACTAGAACCCACCGGGGAGCTGTTTTTT. Amino acid sequence: CASSSRLEPTGELFF.

This clone came up once. The chain links TRBV29-1 to TRBJ2-1, with 9 positions matching TRBD2. V was clipped by 0 bases and J by 7 bases; unmatched bases: 7. Germline loops: CDR1 SQVTM, CDR2 ANQGSEA. The CDR3 length is 15 residues. CDR3 nucleotides: TGCAGCGTTGAAGATCGGCGGGGGGGCCGGAATGAGCAGTTCTTC. Protein sequence: CSVEDRRGGRNEQFF.

The CDR3 DNA sequence: TGTGCCAGCTCACCAAGGCGATCCTACGAGCAGTACTTC. Its protein is CASSPRRSYEQYF. This rearrangement joins TRBV18 to TRBJ2-7; unclear D gene. Germline V gives CDR1 KGHSH, CDR2 LQKENI. The CDR3 runs to 13 residues. V was clipped by 2 bases and J by 1 base, with 6 bases between them.

The chain combines TRBV28 with TRBJ1-5; TRBD1 might be the D (6 bases). Germline V CDR1 and CDR2: MDHEN, SYDVKM. Deletions cut 3 bases from V and 6 bases from J, with 18 bases between. The CDR3 has 16 residues. The CDR3 DNA reads as TGTGCCAGCAGTTTGGGATGGGCGGGGGCAGGTCAGCCCCAGCATTTT. This translates into CASSLGWAGAGQPQHF. Based on the CDR3 plus reference TRBV28 and TRBJ1-5, the full variable domain is DVKVTQSSRYLVKRTGEKVFLECVQDMDHENMFWYRQDPGLGLRLIYFSYDVKMKEKGDIPEGYSVSREKKERFSLILESASTNQTSMYLCASSLGWAGAGQPQHFGDGTRLSIL.

The V gene is TRBV2, the J gene TRBJ2-5; D unclear. The germline V gene encodes CDR1 SNHLY and CDR2 FYNNEI. The ends were cut back, 7 bases at V and 1 base at J, with 10 bases in the middle. The CDR3 totals 13 residues. Here the CDR3 DNA reads TGTGCCAGCACTCCCGACCGCCAAGAGACCCAGTACTTC. It is translated as CASTPDRQETQYF.

The chain couples TRBV2 to TRBJ2-4, with D possibly matching TRBD2 (6 bases). Deletions cut 7 bases from V and 6 bases from J, with 13 bases between. This CDR3 contains 13 residues. Looked up from germline, CDR1 is SNHLY and CDR2 is FYNNEI. CDR3 loop: CASTEAGLNIQYF. CDR3 DNA sequence: TGTGCCAGCACCGAGGCGGGGTTAAACATTCAGTACTTC.

V usage is TRBV28 and J usage is TRBJ2-1; no clear D gene. Germline V CDR1 and CDR2: MDHEN, SYDVKM. The CDR3 runs 13 residues. Trimming removed 5 bases at V and 10 bases at J, with 15 bases between. CDR3 sequence reads: CASSPPHSAEQFF. The CDR3 DNA reads TGTGCCAGCAGTCCCCCTCATTCGGCCGAGCAGTTCTTC.

The rearrangement links TRBV11-3 to TRBJ2-2, with a possible D match to TRBD2 (6 bases). The germline CDR1 and CDR2 sequences are SGHNT and YENEEA. This CDR3 is 15 amino acids long. Trimming removed 6 bases from V and 1 base from J, with 12 bases in between. This CDR3 is CASRVGGVNTGELFF. Written as DNA, the CDR3 is TGTGCCAGCAGGGTAGGCGGGGTGAACACCGGGGAGCTGTTTTTT. Filled out from reference TRBV11-3 and TRBJ2-2, the complete variable domain reads EAGVVQSPRYKIIEKKQPVAFWCNPISGHNTLYWYLQNLGQGPELLIRYENEEAVDDSQLPKDRFSAERLKGVDSTLKIQPAELGDSAVYLCASRVGGVNTGELFFGEGSRLTVL.

This clone was recorded only once. The chain recombines TRBV29-1 with TRBJ2-1; possibly TRBD1 for D (5 bases). The germline V gene encodes CDR1 SQVTM and CDR2 ANQGSEA. V lost 0 bases and J 8 bases, leaving 11 bases between the germline ends. The CDR3 consists of 13 residues. The DNA of the CDR3 is TGCAGCGTTGAAGATCCCGGACATCATGAGCAGTTCTTC. The encoded protein is CSVEDPGHHEQFF.

Here the CDR3 DNA reads TGCGCCAGCAGTTCGACAGGGAGGGAAGGAGATACGCAGTATTTT. The encoded protein is CASSSTGREGDTQYF. The V and J genes are TRBV10-1 and TRBJ2-3; D possibly matches TRBD1 or TRBD2 (7 bases each). The CDR3 runs to 15 residues. The V gene lost 5 bases and the J gene lost 5 bases, with 17 bases spanning the gap. Germline assignment: CDR1 WNHNN and CDR2 SYGVQD (reference sequence).

The CDR3 protein is CASSFTGGGMTEAFF. The CDR3 DNA reads as TGTGCCAGCAGTTTCACAGGGGGCGGGATGACTGAAGCTTTCTTT. The rearrangement uses TRBV27 and TRBJ1-1, with 9 bases that match TRBD1. The CDR3 contains 15 residues. J gave up 5 bases and V 3 bases, and 7 bases lay outside the gene matches. Germline CDR1 MNHEY, CDR2 SMNVEV (reference sequence).

This chain links TRBV30 with TRBJ2-3; D remains ambiguous. Looked up from germline, CDR1 is GTSNPN and CDR2 is SVGIG (reference sequence). The CDR3 covers 15 residues. V was cut by 5 bases and J by 0 bases, with 15 bases left in between. CDR3 loop: CAWEYGSSSTDTQYF. For the CDR3, the DNA is TGTGCCTGGGAGTATGGCAGTTCTAGCACAGATACGCAGTATTTT.

This sequence joins TRBV7-9 and TRBJ2-3; D not certain. V lost 2 bases to trimming and J lost 6 bases, with 6 bases between them. Germline V gene lookup returns CDR1 SEHNR and CDR2 FQNEAQ (reference sequence). This CDR3 region has 12 residues. CDR3 region: CASSLRSDTQYF. CDR3 DNA: TGTGCCAGCAGCTTAAGATCCGATACGCAGTATTTT.

This clone appeared once. The chain joins TRBV6-6 to TRBJ2-4, with TRBD1 as a possible D gene (6 bases). This CDR3 is built from 12 residues. The V end was cut by 3 bases, the J end by 7 bases, with 7 bases between. Germline V gives CDR1 MNHNY, CDR2 SVGAGI (reference sequence). The CDR3 region is CASSYRGNIQYF. The CDR3 DNA reads TGTGCCAGCAGTTATAGGGGGAACATTCAGTACTTC.

The V call is TRBV2, the J call TRBJ2-7; the D is unclear. This CDR3 comprises 12 residues. In germline, CDR1 is SNHLY, CDR2 FYNNEI. V was trimmed by 6 bases and J by 3 bases, leaving 9 bases between them. This chain's CDR3 is CASRARHYEQYF. CDR3 nucleotide sequence: TGTGCCAGCAGGGCTCGCCACTACGAGCAGTACTTC.

The chain recombines TRBV14 with TRBJ1-3; unclear D gene. V was trimmed by 2 bases and J by 0 bases, leaving 17 bases between them. The CDR3 extends over 18 amino acids. Germline V gene data show CDR1 as SGHDN and CDR2 as FVKESK. CDR3 region: CASSQYLGRLRSGNTIYF. As DNA, the CDR3 is TGTGCCAGCAGCCAATATTTAGGACGACTTCGCTCTGGAAACACCATATATTTT.

This chain links TRBV5-1 with TRBJ2-3; TRBD2 is a possible D gene (5 bases). The V and J ends lost 5 bases and 3 bases respectively, with 16 bases between them. Germline lookup yields CDR1 SGHRS and CDR2 YFSETQ. This CDR3 contains 15 residues. The chain's CDR3 is CASRVRASRTDTQYF. CDR3 bases: TGCGCCAGCAGGGTGAGGGCCTCCCGGACAGATACGCAGTATTTT.

The gene calls are TRBV28 and TRBJ1-4, with D possibly being TRBD1 (5 bases). The CDR3 loop spans 18 amino acids. Trimming took off 7 bases at V and 8 bases at J, with 29 bases between the two ends. The germline gives CDR1 MDHEN, CDR2 SYDVKM. The DNA for the CDR3 is TGTGCCAGCACTAACTCTGAGGATTTAGGGGCCATGCAAGAAAAACTGTTTTTT. Encoded protein: CASTNSEDLGAMQEKLFF. Supplemented by reference TRBV28 and TRBJ1-4, the full variable domain reads DVKVTQSSRYLVKRTGEKVFLECVQDMDHENMFWYRQDPGLGLRLIYFSYDVKMKEKGDIPEGYSVSREKKERFSLILESASTNQTSMYLCASTNSEDLGAMQEKLFFGSGTQLSVL.

The chain carries TRBV5-4 and TRBJ2-3; D not certain. Trimming left V 2 bases short and J 2 bases short, with 12 bases between. This CDR3 is built from 15 residues. Germline CDR1 and CDR2: SGHNT and YYREEE (reference sequence). DNA for the CDR3: TGTGCCAGCAGCTTAATAGGGAAACTCACAGATACGCAGTATTTT. Its protein product is CASSLIGKLTDTQYF. The whole variable domain, remainder taken from reference TRBV5-4 and TRBJ2-3, is ETGVTQSPTHLIKTRGQQVTLRCSSQSGHNTVSWYQQALGQGPQFIFQYYREEENGRGNFPPRFSGLQFPNYSSELNVNALELDDSALYLCASSLIGKLTDTQYFGPGTRLTVL.

The genes are TRBV7-2 and TRBJ2-7; TRBD1 agrees at 8 bases. Germline assignment: CDR1 SGHTA and CDR2 FQGNSA. The CDR3 covers 15 residues. With V trimmed by 1 base and J by 1 base, 3 bases remained unmatched. The DNA of the CDR3 is TGTGCCAGCAGCTTAGTCGGGACAGGTTCCTACGAGCAGTACTTC. The encoded protein is CASSLVGTGSYEQYF.

The V call is TRBV6-1, the J call TRBJ2-7, with a tentative D call TRBD1 (6 bases). Germline V gives CDR1 MNHNS, CDR2 SASEGT. The CDR3 is made up of 13 amino acids. V was clipped by 6 bases and J by 3 bases, with 12 bases between them. The DNA for the CDR3 is TGTGCCAGCAGCCGACAGGCCTACTACGAGCAGTACTTC. Translated: CASSRQAYYEQYF.